The T cell receptor beta chain described here comes from a study of vaccination effects on CD4 cells after COVID-19. Overall study findings and caveats: Only a few convalescent patients and no early post-infection timepoints featured in the study.

Sequencing used immunoSEQ multiplex PCR; TCRdb keeps in-frame clones, though not all of them. This sample has more than 60,000 clones, with just under 75% found just once. Trimming took off 4 bases at V and 8 bases at J, with 11 bases between the two ends. The V gene's germline CDR1 is DFQATT and CDR2 SNEGSKA (reference sequence). This CDR3 region has 11 residues. This clone came up a few times. Its antigen is unidentified. CD4+ T cells were isolated after around ten days of culture. The vaccine given was either BNT162b2 or mRNA-1273, in two doses. The receptor was isolated from a human donor who received a COVID-19 vaccine. V usage is TRBV20-1 and J usage is TRBJ1-2; perhaps TRBD1 as D (5 bases). The sample here was CD4+ T cells from PBMCs cultured without peptide, taken after COVID-19 vaccination. CDR3 DNA sequence: TGCAGTGCTACCCCGACAGTGGGCTACACCTTC. Protein sequence: CSATPTVGYTF.